This passage covers 27 T cell receptor beta chains from one sample sequenced in a study of T cell repertoires in cytomegalovirus infection (dated 2019 in TCRdb). For sequencing, an Illumina HiSeq 1500 was employed. TCRdb itself trimmed the public reads at Q25 with fastp, ran MiXCR and retained productive beta chains. Records with the same CDR3 protein are collapsed into one entry carrying the most frequent genes and DNA. The sample table records about 490,000 distinct CDR3 sequences; about 11% of these occur just once. The top ten constitute 10% of the sample. The specimen sequenced was PBMCs. The receptors were gathered from a human donor in good health (CMV status not recorded). Some clones in this sample may be carry-over from other donors' samples.

This clonotype occurred many times. CDR3 loop: CASNPSGANVLTF. For the CDR3, the DNA is TGTGCCAGCAATCCTTCTGGGGCCAACGTCCTGACTTTC. This chain joins TRBV6-1 and TRBJ2-6; D unresolved. The length of the CDR3 is 13 residues. Trimming pared 7 bases from V and 1 base from J, leaving 5 bases between. Germline V lookup: CDR1 MNHNS, CDR2 SASEGT.

This clonotype appeared a few times. The V call is TRBV20-1, the J call TRBJ2-1; TRBD2 matches at 14 bases. Germline values: CDR1 DFQATT, CDR2 SNEGSKA (reference sequence). Germline trimming cut 4 bases from V and 8 bases from J; bases unmatched to any gene: 22. This CDR3 has 20 residues. DNA of the CDR3: TGCAGTGCTACCCCGACCCGACTAGCGGGAGGGCTGGTTTTTACGCATGAGCAGTTCTTC. Amino acids: CSATPTRLAGGLVFTHEQFF.

In its sample, this clonotype was seen many times. This chain connects TRBV20-1 to TRBJ2-3, with TRBD2 matching over 9 bases. The germline V gene has CDR1 DFQATT and CDR2 SNEGSKA (reference sequence). V lost 3 bases to trimming and J lost 0 bases; unmatched junction nucleotides: 4. This CDR3 contains 15 residues. As DNA, the CDR3 is TGCAGTGCTAGTAGGCGGGAGGGAAGCACAGATACGCAGTATTTT. Protein: CSASRREGSTDTQYF.

The sample holds many counts of this clonotype. V is TRBV11-2 and J is TRBJ2-7; D unclear. From germline, CDR1 is SGHAT and CDR2 FQNNGV. Trimming cost V 2 bases and J 3 bases, with 8 bases left between them. CDR3 length equals 13 residues. CDR3 amino acids: CASSLSSLYEQYF. For the CDR3, the DNA is TGTGCCAGCAGCTTAAGTTCCCTCTACGAGCAGTACTTC.

This clonotype was seen more than once but under ten times. V gene TRBV11-2 combines with J gene TRBJ2-3; D tentatively reads TRBD1 or TRBD2 (7 bases each). The CDR3 is made up of 16 amino acids. The germline V gene encodes CDR1 SGHAT and CDR2 FQNNGV. Trimming cost V 5 bases and J 3 bases, with 18 bases left between them. CDR3 bases: TGTGCCAGCAGCCCCCGCAGGGGGGGGGTAACAGATACGCAGTATTTT. Its translation: CASSPRRGGVTDTQYF. Full variable domain (remainder filled in from reference TRBV11-2 and TRBJ2-3): EAGVAQSPRYKIIEKRQSVAFWCNPISGHATLYWYQQILGQGPKLLIQFQNNGVVDDSQLPKDRFSAERLKGVDSTLKIQPAKLEDSAVYLCASSPRRGGVTDTQYFGPGTRLTVL.

The V call is TRBV20-1, the J call TRBJ1-4; no clear D. CDR1 DFQATT and CDR2 SNEGSKA come from the germline V gene (reference sequence). This CDR3 spans 11 amino acids. The V end lost 5 bases, the J end lost 6 bases, and 7 bases lay between the germline ends. The CDR3, as DNA: TGCAGTGCTCTCGGATATGAAAAACTGTTTTTT. This translates into CSALGYEKLFF.

This clonotype has a count of ten or more. This chain connects TRBV7-2 to TRBJ2-5; D unclear. CDR1 and CDR2 (germline): SGHTA, FQGNSA. The CDR3 length is 13 residues. V lost 4 bases and J 1 base, leaving 7 bases between the germline ends. CDR3 sequence (DNA): TGTGCCAGCAGCTATCAGCCCCAAGAGACCCAGTACTTC. It yields the protein CASSYQPQETQYF.

Many counts were recorded for this clonotype. The chain has TRBV6-1 and TRBJ1-5; TRBD1 is a possible D gene (6 bases). CDR3 size: 16 residues. CDR1 and CDR2 from the germline V gene are MNHNS and SASEGT. V was clipped by 2 bases and J by 5 bases, with 16 bases between them. CDR3 in DNA: TGTGCCAGCAGTGAACAGGGGCCAACCAAATATCAGCCCCAGCATTTT. Amino acid sequence: CASSEQGPTKYQPQHF.

This clonotype appeared many times. This chain joins TRBV7-9 and TRBJ2-7; 8 bases agree with TRBD1. In germline, CDR1 is SEHNR, CDR2 FQNEAQ (reference sequence). Trimming removed 5 bases from V and 2 bases from J; junction bases left unmatched: 8. This CDR3 comprises 15 residues. The CDR3 is CASSPPGQDTYEQYF. Written as DNA, the CDR3 is TGTGCCAGCAGCCCCCCGGGACAGGATACCTACGAGCAGTACTTC.

This clonotype has just a few counts. The V call is TRBV30, the J call TRBJ1-4; no clear D gene. Deletions cut 0 bases from V and 2 bases from J, with 10 bases between. Germline CDR1 and CDR2: GTSNPN and SVGIG (reference sequence). CDR3 size: 15 residues. The chain's CDR3 is CAWSVVWGTNEKLFF. The CDR3 DNA reads TGTGCCTGGAGTGTAGTATGGGGTACTAATGAAAAACTGTTTTTT.

This clonotype was counted ten times or more. The chain carries TRBV20-1 and TRBJ2-3; TRBD2 might be the D (5 bases). Deletions cut 4 bases from V and 2 bases from J, with 13 bases between. CDR1 is DFQATT, CDR2 SNEGSKA, per germline (reference sequence). This CDR3 has 14 residues. CDR3 in DNA: TGCAGTGCTACCTCACTAGGATTCACAGATACGCAGTATTTT. As protein: CSATSLGFTDTQYF.

This clonotype has ten or more counts. This chain links TRBV15 with TRBJ2-1; no clear D. Looked up from germline, CDR1 is LNHNV and CDR2 is YYDKDF (reference sequence). The CDR3 consists of 15 residues. The germline V and J ends were trimmed by 0 bases and 4 bases, with 10 bases remaining between them. The DNA of the CDR3 is TGTGCCACCAGCAGAGAAGTAGGCTCTTACAATGAGCAGTTCTTC. This sequence encodes CATSREVGSYNEQFF.

This clonotype was detected many times. The CDR3 DNA sequence: TGTGCCAGCAGCATCAGCGGGGGGGCTGGAGATACGCAGTATTTT. As protein: CASSISGGAGDTQYF. V and J are TRBV7-9 and TRBJ2-3; 10 positions match TRBD2. In germline, CDR1 is SEHNR, CDR2 FQNEAQ (reference sequence). Trimming at V came to 5 bases and at J to 5 bases, leaving 7 bases not matched to a gene. The CDR3 is 15 residues long. The entire variable domain, with the rest obtained from reference TRBV7-9 and TRBJ2-3, is as follows: DTGVSQNPRHKITKRGQNVTFRCDPISEHNRLYWYRQTLGQGPEFLTYFQNEAQLEKSRLLSDRFSAERPKGSFSTLEIQRTEQGDSAMYLCASSISGGAGDTQYFGPGTRLTVL.

At least ten counts were recorded for this clonotype. V and J are TRBV14 and TRBJ2-7, with D perhaps TRBD2 (6 bases). The V end lost 4 bases, the J end lost 3 bases, and 13 bases lay between the germline ends. There are 14 residues in the CDR3. The V gene's germline CDR1 is SGHDN and CDR2 FVKESK. The CDR3 nucleotides are TGTGCCAGCAGCCCCCAGAAGGGAGGCTACGAGCAGTACTTC. This sequence encodes CASSPQKGGYEQYF. The full variable domain, in which reference TRBV14 and TRBJ2-7 provide the parts outside the CDR3, is EAGVTQFPSHSVIEKGQTVTLRCDPISGHDNLYWYRRVMGKEIKFLLHFVKESKQDESGMPNNRFLAERTGGTYSTLKVQPAELEDSGVYFCASSPQKGGYEQYFGPGTRLTVT.

The rearrangement uses TRBV10-3 and TRBJ1-5; D is perhaps TRBD1 (6 bases). From germline, CDR1 is ENHRY and CDR2 SYGVKD. The CDR3 length is 15 residues. V was trimmed by 4 bases and J by 7 bases, leaving 17 bases between them. CDR3 protein: CAISVMSGADQPQHF. The CDR3 DNA follows: TGTGCCATCAGTGTCATGTCAGGGGCGGACCAGCCCCAGCATTTT.

This clonotype occurred a few times. This chain connects TRBV29-1 to TRBJ2-1; 7 nucleotides match TRBD1. The CDR3 has 14 amino acids. CDR1 is SQVTM, CDR2 ANQGSEA, per germline. V lost 4 bases and J lost 2; bases outside the gene matches: 5. The CDR3 loop is CSVGGDRTYNEQFF. The CDR3 DNA reads TGCAGCGTTGGAGGGGACAGAACCTACAATGAGCAGTTCTTC.

This clonotype was detected ten times or more. The chain recombines TRBV20-1 with TRBJ2-5; 8 nucleotides align to TRBD2. The CDR3 length is 13 residues. The germline CDR1 and CDR2 sequences are DFQATT and SNEGSKA (reference sequence). V gave up 6 bases and J gave up 4 bases; unmatched junction bases: 7. The CDR3 DNA is TGCAGTGCCTCTGCGGGGGGCACAGAGACCCAGTACTTC. Amino acid sequence: CSASAGGTETQYF.

This clonotype was seen at least ten times. The chain couples TRBV28 to TRBJ1-4; 10 bases fit TRBD1. The CDR3 is 15 residues long. Trimming took 3 bases from V and 7 from J; bases not matched to a gene: 5. From germline, CDR1 is MDHEN and CDR2 SYDVKM. The CDR3 loop is CASSLAGQGGEKLFF. The CDR3 nucleotides are TGTGCCAGCAGTTTGGCCGGACAGGGGGGTGAAAAACTGTTTTTT.

At least ten counts were recorded for this clonotype. The rearrangement uses TRBV7-2 and TRBJ2-6, with unresolved D. Looked up from germline, CDR1 is SGHTA and CDR2 is FQGNSA. V lost 5 bases and J 3 bases, leaving 11 bases between the germline ends. This CDR3 is 15 amino acids long. This CDR3 is CASSAPLGGANVLTF. In DNA, the CDR3 is TGTGCCAGCAGCGCTCCCCTTGGTGGGGCCAACGTCCTGACTTTC.

This clonotype was detected many times. The chain joins TRBV5-1 to TRBJ2-2; possibly TRBD1 for D (6 bases). CDR1 SGHRS and CDR2 YFSETQ come from the germline V gene. The ends were cut back, 4 bases at V and 4 bases at J, with 11 bases in the middle. This CDR3 is built from 14 residues. CDR3 nucleotide sequence: TGCGCCAGCAGCCCACAGGGCCTCACCGGGGAGCTGTTTTTT. Encoded protein: CASSPQGLTGELFF.

This clonotype was seen many times. The chain combines TRBV5-6 with TRBJ1-1; the D gene is possibly TRBD1 (5 bases). The CDR3 spans 16 residues. Trimming stripped 6 bases from V and 2 bases from J, with 20 bases between. CDR1 and CDR2 (germline): SGHDT, YYEEEE. Here the CDR3 reads CASTPSGQPINTEAFF. The CDR3 nucleotides read TGTGCCAGCACTCCATCGGGGCAGCCGATTAACACTGAAGCTTTCTTT.

This clonotype was seen ten or more times. This chain links TRBV2 with TRBJ1-1, with 8 bases fitting TRBD1. Losses at the gene ends were 6 bases for V and 3 bases for J; bases not matched to a gene: 9. This CDR3 comprises 15 residues. Germline CDR1 SNHLY, CDR2 FYNNEI. The CDR3 is CASRKDTGGDTEAFF. In nucleotides, the CDR3 is TGTGCCAGCAGGAAAGATACAGGGGGTGACACTGAAGCTTTCTTT.

The chain carries TRBV4-1 and TRBJ2-3; the D is unclear. Germline V CDR1 and CDR2: MGHRA, YSYEKL. CDR3 length: 15 residues. V gave up 4 bases and J gave up 2 bases, with 13 bases separating them. DNA for the CDR3: TGCGCCAGCAGCCTTCCCGCGGTTTCCACAGATACGCAGTATTTT. Translated, it gives CASSLPAVSTDTQYF.

Many counts were recorded for this clonotype. V and J are TRBV24-1 and TRBJ2-5, with 12 bases that match TRBD1. Germline lookup yields CDR1 KGHDR and CDR2 SFDVKD. The CDR3 has 15 residues. The V and J ends lost 7 bases and 5 bases, in that order; junction bases with no gene match: 7. The CDR3 loop is CATRPGTGGAETQYF. CDR3 sequence (DNA): TGTGCCACCAGACCCGGGACAGGGGGCGCGGAGACCCAGTACTTC.

This clonotype was seen ten or more times. The chain combines TRBV7-2 with TRBJ1-4, with 8 bases fitting TRBD1. CDR1 SGHTA and CDR2 FQGNSA come from the germline V gene. With 4 bases clipped from V and 7 bases from J, the junction kept 5 bases outside the gene matches. The CDR3 contains 14 residues. The CDR3 reads CASSSQGAREKLFF. As DNA, the CDR3 is TGTGCCAGCAGCTCCCAGGGGGCGCGTGAAAAACTGTTTTTT.

This clonotype was detected ten times or more. This chain links TRBV11-2 with TRBJ1-2, with 9 bases matching TRBD1. V lost 6 bases, J lost 1 base, and 18 bases stayed unmatched. The V gene's germline CDR1 is SGHAT and CDR2 FQNNGV. The CDR3 has 19 residues. CDR3 nucleotide sequence: TGTGCCAGCAGGACCTTAAACAGGGGGCTAAGGAACCGTAACTATGGCTACACCTTC. Protein: CASRTLNRGLRNRNYGYTF.

V is TRBV30 and J is TRBJ2-6, with D perhaps TRBD1 (6 bases). This CDR3 spans 15 amino acids. Germline assignment: CDR1 GTSNPN and CDR2 SVGIG (reference sequence). Deletions cut 2 bases from V and 4 bases from J, with 12 bases between. The CDR3 sequence: CAWSRDKAGANVLTF. In DNA, the CDR3 is TGTGCCTGGAGTAGGGACAAGGCAGGGGCCAACGTCCTGACTTTC.